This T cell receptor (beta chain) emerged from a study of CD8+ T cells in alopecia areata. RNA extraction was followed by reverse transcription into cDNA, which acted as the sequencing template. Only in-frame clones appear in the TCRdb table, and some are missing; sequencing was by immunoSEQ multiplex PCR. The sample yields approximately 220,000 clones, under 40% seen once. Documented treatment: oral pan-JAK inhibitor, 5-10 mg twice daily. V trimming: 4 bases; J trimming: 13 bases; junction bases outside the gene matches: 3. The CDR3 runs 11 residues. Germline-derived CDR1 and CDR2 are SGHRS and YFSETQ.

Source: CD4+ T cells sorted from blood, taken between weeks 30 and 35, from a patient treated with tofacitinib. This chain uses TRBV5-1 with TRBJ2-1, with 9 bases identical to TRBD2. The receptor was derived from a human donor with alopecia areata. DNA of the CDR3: TGCGCCAGCAGCCTTAGCGGGAGCCAGTTCTTC. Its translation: CASSLSGSQFF.